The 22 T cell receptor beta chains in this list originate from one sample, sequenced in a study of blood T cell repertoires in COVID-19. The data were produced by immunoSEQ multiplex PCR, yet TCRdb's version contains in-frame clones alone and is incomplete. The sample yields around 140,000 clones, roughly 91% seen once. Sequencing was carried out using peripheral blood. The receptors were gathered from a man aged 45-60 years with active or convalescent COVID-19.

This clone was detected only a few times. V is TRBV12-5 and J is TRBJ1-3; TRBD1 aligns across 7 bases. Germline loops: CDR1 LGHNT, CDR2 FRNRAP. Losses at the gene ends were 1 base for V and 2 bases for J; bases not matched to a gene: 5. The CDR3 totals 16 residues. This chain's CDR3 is CASGLGRDSAGNTIYF. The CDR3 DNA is TGTGCTAGTGGTTTGGGCCGGGACAGTGCTGGAAACACCATATATTTT.

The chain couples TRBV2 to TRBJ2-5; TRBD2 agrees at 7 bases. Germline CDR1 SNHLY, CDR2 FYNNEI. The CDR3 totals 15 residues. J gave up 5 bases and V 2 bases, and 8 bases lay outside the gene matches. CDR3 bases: TGTGCCAGCAGTGAATTTAGGTCCGGGGGGGAGACCCAGTACTTC. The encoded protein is CASSEFRSGGETQYF.

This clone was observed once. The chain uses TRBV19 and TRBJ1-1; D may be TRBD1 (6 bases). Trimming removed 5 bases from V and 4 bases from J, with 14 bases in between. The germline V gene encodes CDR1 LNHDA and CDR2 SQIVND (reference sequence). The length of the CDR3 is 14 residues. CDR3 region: CASSAGVVTTEAFF. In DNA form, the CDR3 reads TGTGCCAGTAGTGCAGGGGTTGTGACCACTGAAGCTTTCTTT.

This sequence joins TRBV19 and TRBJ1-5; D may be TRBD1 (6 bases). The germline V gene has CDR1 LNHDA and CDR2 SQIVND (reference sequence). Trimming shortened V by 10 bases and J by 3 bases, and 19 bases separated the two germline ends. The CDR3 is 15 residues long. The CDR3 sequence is CATQRAGADNQPQHF. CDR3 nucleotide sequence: TGTGCCACACAAAGGGCGGGGGCTGACAATCAGCCCCAGCATTTT.

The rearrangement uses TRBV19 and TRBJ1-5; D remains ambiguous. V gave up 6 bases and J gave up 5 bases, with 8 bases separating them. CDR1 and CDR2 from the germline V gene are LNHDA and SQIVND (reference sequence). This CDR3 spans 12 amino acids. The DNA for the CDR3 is TGTGCCAGTAGCTTCTTAGATCAGCCCCAGCATTTT. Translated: CASSFLDQPQHF.

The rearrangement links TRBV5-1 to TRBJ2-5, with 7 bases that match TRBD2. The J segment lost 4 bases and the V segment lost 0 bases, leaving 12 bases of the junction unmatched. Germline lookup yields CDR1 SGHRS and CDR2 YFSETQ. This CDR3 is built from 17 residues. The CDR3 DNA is TGCGCCAGCAGCTTGGTGGCTAGCGGAGCTTTAGGAGAGACCCAGTACTTC. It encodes CASSLVASGALGETQYF.

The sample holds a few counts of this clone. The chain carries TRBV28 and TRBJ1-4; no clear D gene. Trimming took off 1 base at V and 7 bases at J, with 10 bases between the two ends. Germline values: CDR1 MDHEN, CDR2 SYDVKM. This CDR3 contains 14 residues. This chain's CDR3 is CASSLSGYREKLFF. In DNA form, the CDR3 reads TGTGCCAGCAGTTTATCGGGGTATCGTGAAAAACTGTTTTTT.

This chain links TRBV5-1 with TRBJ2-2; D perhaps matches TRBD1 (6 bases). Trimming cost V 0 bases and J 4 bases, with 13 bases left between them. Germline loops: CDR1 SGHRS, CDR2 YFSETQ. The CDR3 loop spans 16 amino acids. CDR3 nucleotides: TGCGCCAGCAGCTTGGTTGGACAGTTTACCACCGGGGAGCTGTTTTTT. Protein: CASSLVGQFTTGELFF.

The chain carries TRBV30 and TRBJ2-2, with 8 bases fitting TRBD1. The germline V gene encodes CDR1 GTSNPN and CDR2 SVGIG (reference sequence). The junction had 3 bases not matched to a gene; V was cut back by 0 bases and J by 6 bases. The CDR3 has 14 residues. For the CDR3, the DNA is TGTGCCTGGAGTGTGACAGGGGTGTCCGGGGAGCTGTTTTTT. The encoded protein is CAWSVTGVSGELFF.

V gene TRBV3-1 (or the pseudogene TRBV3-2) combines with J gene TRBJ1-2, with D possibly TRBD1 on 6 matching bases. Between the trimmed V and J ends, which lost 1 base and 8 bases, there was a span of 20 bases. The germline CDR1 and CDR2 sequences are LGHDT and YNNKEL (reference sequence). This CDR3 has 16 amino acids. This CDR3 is CASSQGRSGVVFGYTF. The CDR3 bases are TGTGCCAGCAGCCAAGGTCGGTCAGGGGTGGTGTTCGGCTACACCTTC.

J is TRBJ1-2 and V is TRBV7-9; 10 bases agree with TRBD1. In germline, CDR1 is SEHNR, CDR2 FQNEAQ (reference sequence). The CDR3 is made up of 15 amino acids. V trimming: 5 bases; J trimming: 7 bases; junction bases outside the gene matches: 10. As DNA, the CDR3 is TGTGCCAGCAGCCTCCGGACAGGGGGAGTCCCTGGCTACACCTTC. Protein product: CASSLRTGGVPGYTF.

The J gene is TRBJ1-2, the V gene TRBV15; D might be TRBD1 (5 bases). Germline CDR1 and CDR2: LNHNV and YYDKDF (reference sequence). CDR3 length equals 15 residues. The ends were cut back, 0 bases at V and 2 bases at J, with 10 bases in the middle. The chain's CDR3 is CATSRDQGGNYGYTF. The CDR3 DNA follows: TGTGCCACCAGCAGAGACCAGGGTGGGAACTATGGCTACACCTTC.

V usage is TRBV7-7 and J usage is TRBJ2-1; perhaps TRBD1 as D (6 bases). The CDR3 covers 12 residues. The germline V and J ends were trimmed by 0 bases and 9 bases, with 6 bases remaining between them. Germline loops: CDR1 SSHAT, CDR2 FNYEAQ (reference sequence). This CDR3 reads CASSLAGGEQFF. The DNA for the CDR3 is TGTGCCAGCAGCTTAGCAGGGGGTGAGCAGTTCTTC.

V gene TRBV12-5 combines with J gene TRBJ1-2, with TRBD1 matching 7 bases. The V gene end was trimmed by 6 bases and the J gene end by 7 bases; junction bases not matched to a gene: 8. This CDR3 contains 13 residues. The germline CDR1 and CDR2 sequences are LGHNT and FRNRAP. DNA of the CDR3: TGTGCTAGTGGCATCAACGACAGGGCTGGCTACACCTTC. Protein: CASGINDRAGYTF.

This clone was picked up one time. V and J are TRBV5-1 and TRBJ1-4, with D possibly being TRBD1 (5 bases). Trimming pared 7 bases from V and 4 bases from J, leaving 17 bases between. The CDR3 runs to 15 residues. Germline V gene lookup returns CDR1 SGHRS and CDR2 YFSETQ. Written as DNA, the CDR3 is TGCGCCAGCGCTCCGCTGCAGGGAATTAATGAAAAACTGTTTTTT. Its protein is CASAPLQGINEKLFF.

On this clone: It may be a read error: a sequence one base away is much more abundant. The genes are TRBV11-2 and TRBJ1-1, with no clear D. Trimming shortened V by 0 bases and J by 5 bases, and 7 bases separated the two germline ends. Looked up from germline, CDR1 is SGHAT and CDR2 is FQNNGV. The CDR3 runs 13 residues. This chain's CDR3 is CASSLDRETEAFF. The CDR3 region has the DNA TGTGCCAGCAGCTTAGATCGGGAGACTGAAGCTTTCTTT.

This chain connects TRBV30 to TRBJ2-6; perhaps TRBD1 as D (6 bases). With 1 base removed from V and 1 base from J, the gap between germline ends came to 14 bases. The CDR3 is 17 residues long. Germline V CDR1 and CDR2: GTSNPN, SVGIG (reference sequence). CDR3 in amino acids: CAWSGIHRASGANVLTF. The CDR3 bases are TGTGCCTGGAGTGGAATCCACAGGGCGTCTGGGGCCAACGTCCTGACTTTC. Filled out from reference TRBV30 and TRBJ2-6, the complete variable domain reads SQTIHQWPATLVQPVGSPLSLECTVEGTSNPNLYWYRQAAGRGLQLLFYSVGIGQISSEVPQNLSASRPQDRQFILSSKKLLLSDSGFYLCAWSGIHRASGANVLTFGAGSRLTVL.

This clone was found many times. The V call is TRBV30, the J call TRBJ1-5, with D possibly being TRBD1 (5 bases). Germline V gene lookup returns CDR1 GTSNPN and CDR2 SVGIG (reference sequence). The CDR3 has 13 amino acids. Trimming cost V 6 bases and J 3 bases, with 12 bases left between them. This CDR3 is CACRRDFNQPQHF. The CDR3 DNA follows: TGTGCCTGTCGCCGGGACTTCAATCAGCCCCAGCATTTT. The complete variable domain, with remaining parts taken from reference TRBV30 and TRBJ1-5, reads SQTIHQWPATLVQPVGSPLSLECTVEGTSNPNLYWYRQAAGRGLQLLFYSVGIGQISSEVPQNLSASRPQDRQFILSSKKLLLSDSGFYLCACRRDFNQPQHFGDGTRLSIL.

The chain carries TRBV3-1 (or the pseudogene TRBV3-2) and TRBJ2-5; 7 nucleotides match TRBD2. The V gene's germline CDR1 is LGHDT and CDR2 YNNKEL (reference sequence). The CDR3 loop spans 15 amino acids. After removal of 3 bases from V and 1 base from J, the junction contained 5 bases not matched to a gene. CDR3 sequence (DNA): TGTGCCAGCAGCCAGGCGGGAGAGCTCCAAGAGACCCAGTACTTC. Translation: CASSQAGELQETQYF.

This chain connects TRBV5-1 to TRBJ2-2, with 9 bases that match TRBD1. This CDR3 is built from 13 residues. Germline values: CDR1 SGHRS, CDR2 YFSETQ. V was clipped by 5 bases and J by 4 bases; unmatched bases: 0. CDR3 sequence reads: CASRGQGTGELFF. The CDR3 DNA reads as TGCGCCAGCAGGGGACAGGGCACCGGGGAGCTGTTTTTT.

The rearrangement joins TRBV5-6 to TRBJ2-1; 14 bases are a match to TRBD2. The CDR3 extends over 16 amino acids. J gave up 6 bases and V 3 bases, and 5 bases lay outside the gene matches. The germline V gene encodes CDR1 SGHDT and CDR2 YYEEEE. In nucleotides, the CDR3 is TGTGCCAGCAGCTACCGGGGACTAGCGGGAGTCAATGAGCAGTTCTTC. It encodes CASSYRGLAGVNEQFF.

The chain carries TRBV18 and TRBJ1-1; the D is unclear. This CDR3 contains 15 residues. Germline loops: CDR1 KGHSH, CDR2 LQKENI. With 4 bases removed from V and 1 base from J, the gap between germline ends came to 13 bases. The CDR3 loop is CASSRIRETNTEAFF. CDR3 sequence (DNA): TGTGCCAGCTCACGTATACGGGAAACGAACACTGAAGCTTTCTTT. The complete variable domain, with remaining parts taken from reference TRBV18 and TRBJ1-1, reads NAGVMQNPRHLVRRRGQEARLRCSPMKGHSHVYWYRQLPEEGLKFMVYLQKENIIDESGMPKERFSAEFPKEGPSILRIQQVVRGDSAAYFCASSRIRETNTEAFFGQGTRLTVV.